This T cell receptor (beta chain) was sequenced during a study of blood T cell repertoires in COVID-19. Germline CDR1 reads MNHEY; CDR2 reads SMNVEV (reference sequence). The CDR3 runs to 13 residues. V lost 4 bases, J lost 10 bases, and 11 bases lay in between. Produced via immunoSEQ multiplex PCR; TCRdb's table is partial and in-frame only. The top ten hold approximately 3% of the sample, which has about 190,000 clones, around 85% seen once. The J gene is TRBJ1-6, the V gene TRBV27, with TRBD1 as a possible D gene (6 bases). The clonotype comes from a woman under 40 who had recovered from COVID-19. Sequencing was performed on PBMCs or T cells enriched from blood (not recorded which). The CDR3 bases are TGTGCCAGCAGTTACAGGGTTGGCTCACCCCTCCACTTT. Its protein is CASSYRVGSPLHF.